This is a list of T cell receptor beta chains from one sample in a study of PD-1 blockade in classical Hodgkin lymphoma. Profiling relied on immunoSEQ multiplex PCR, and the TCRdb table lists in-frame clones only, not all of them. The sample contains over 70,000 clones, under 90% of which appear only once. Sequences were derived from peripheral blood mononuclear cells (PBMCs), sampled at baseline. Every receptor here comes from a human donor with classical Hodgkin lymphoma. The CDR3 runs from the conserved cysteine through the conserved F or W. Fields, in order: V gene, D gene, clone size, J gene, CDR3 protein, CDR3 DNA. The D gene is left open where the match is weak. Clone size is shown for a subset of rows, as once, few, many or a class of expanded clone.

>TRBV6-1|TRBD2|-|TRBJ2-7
CASRGPLAANYEQYF
TGTGCCAGCAGGGGTCCCCTAGCGGCAAACTACGAGCAGTACTTC
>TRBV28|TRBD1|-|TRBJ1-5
CASSSAGTGASNQPQHF
TGTGCCAGCAGTTCCGCCGGGACAGGGGCGAGTAATCAGCCCCAGCATTTT
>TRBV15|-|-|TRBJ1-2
CATSTNKFGNYGYTF
TGTGCCACCAGCACGAACAAGTTTGGGAACTATGGCTACACCTTC
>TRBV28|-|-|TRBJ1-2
CASSGTRRTNYGYTF
TGTGCCAGCAGCGGTACCAGGAGAACTAACTATGGCTACACCTTC
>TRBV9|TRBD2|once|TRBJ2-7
CASSPDMWRGGSEQYF
TGTGCCAGCAGCCCCGACATGTGGCGGGGGGGGAGCGAGCAGTACTTC
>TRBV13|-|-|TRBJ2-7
CASSLEGISYEQYF
TGTGCCAGCAGCTTAGAAGGAATCTCCTACGAGCAGTACTTC
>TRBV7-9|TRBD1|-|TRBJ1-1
CASSMSDRHTEAFF
TGTGCCAGCAGCATGTCGGACAGGCACACTGAAGCTTTCTTT
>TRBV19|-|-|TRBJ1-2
CASSMGADYGYTF
TGTGCCAGTAGTATGGGGGCGGACTATGGCTACACCTTC
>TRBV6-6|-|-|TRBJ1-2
CASSLTGTNYGYTF
TGTGCCAGCAGTCTAACAGGGACTAACTATGGCTACACCTTC
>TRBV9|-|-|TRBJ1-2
CASSVATGEFYGYTF
TGTGCCAGCAGCGTAGCTACGGGGGAATTCTATGGCTACACCTTC
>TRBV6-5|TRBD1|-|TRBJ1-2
CASSATGTDYGYTF
TGTGCCAGCAGTGCTACCGGGACAGACTATGGCTACACCTTC
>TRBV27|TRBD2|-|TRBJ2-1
CASSLDPRGKTSGEYNEQFF
TGTGCCAGCAGTTTGGACCCAAGAGGGAAGACTAGCGGGGAATACAATGAGCAGTTCTTC
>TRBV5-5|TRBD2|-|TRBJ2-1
CASSLGLAEFRTYNEQFF
TGTGCCAGCAGCCTGGGACTAGCGGAGTTTAGGACCTACAATGAGCAGTTCTTC
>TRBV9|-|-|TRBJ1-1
CASSVDGSSIAFF
TGTGCCAGCAGCGTAGATGGCAGCTCAATAGCTTTCTTT
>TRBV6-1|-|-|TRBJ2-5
CASSEQETQYF
TGTGCCAGCAGTGAACAAGAGACCCAGTACTTC
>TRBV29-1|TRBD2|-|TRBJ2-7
CSVEGGDSYEQYF
TGCAGCGTTGAGGGGGGGGACTCCTACGAGCAGTACTTC
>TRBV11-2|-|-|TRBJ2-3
CASSPRLSGSSTDTQYF
TGTGCCAGCAGCCCCCGGCTGAGCGGATCTAGCACAGATACGCAGTATTTT
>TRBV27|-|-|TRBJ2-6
CASAWGGTGANVLTF
TGTGCCAGCGCGTGGGGGGGCACCGGGGCCAACGTCCTGACTTTC
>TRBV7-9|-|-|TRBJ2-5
CASSAGMETQYF
TGTGCCAGCAGCGCTGGTATGGAGACCCAGTACTTC
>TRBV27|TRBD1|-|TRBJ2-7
CASSRGTGGYEQYF
TGTGCCAGCAGTCGCGGGACAGGGGGCTACGAGCAGTACTTC
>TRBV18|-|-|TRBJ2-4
CASSPQRDKNIQYF
TGTGCCAGCTCACCACAGAGGGACAAAAACATTCAGTACTTC
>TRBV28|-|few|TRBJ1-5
CATTGGDQPQHF
TGTGCCACCACTGGGGGGGATCAGCCCCAGCATTTT
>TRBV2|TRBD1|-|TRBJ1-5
CASSPTGDGQPQHF
TGTGCCAGCAGCCCGACAGGGGACGGGCAGCCCCAGCATTTT
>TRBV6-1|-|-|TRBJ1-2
CASSEAWNSPYGYTF
TGTGCCAGCAGTGAAGCGTGGAACAGCCCATATGGCTACACCTTC
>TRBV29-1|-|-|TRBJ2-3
CSVGSTSRGTDTQYF
TGCAGCGTTGGGTCTACTAGCAGGGGCACAGATACGCAGTATTTT
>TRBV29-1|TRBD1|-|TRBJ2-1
CSVDGDRDEQFF
TGCAGCGTGGACGGCGACAGGGATGAGCAGTTCTTC
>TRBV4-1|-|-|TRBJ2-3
CASSQGVGSTDTQYF
TGCGCCAGCAGCCAAGGGGTAGGGAGCACAGATACGCAGTATTTT
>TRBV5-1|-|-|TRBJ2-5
CASSLGGYKETQYF
TGCGCCAGCAGCTTGGGAGGCTACAAAGAGACCCAGTACTTC
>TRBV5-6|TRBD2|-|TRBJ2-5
CASSHMTSGDQETQYF
TGTGCCAGCAGCCACATGACTAGCGGAGATCAAGAGACCCAGTACTTC
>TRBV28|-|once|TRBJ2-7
CASRDQVPYEQYF
TGTGCCAGCAGAGATCAGGTACCTTACGAGCAGTACTTC
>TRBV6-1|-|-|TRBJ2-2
CASSERQRVVGAGELFF
TGTGCCAGCAGTGAACGGCAGAGGGTCGTGGGCGCCGGGGAGCTGTTTTTT
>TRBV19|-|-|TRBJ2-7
CASSIVPAGEQYF
TGTGCCAGTAGTATAGTCCCAGCGGGCGAGCAGTACTTC
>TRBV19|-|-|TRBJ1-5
CASSIDGPPRPQHF
TGTGCCAGTAGTATAGACGGCCCGCCACGGCCCCAGCATTTT
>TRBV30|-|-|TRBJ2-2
CAGHKGGELFF
TGTGCCGGACACAAGGGCGGGGAGCTGTTTTTT
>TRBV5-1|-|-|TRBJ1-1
CASSRVGTEAFF
TGCGCCAGCAGTAGGGTCGGCACTGAAGCTTTCTTT
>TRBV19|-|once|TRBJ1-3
CASSIRGSGNTIYF
TGTGCCAGTAGTATAAGGGGTTCTGGAAACACCATATATTTT
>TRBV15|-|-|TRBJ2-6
CATSIQQGYPGANVLTF
TGTGCCACCAGCATTCAACAGGGATACCCTGGGGCCAACGTCCTGACTTTC
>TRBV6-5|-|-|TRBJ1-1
CASRDGGTTEAFF
TGTGCCAGCAGAGACGGGGGTACGACTGAAGCTTTCTTT
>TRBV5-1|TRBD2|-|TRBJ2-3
CASSPGLAGGTSTDTQYF
TGCGCCAGCAGCCCGGGACTAGCGGGAGGGACTAGCACAGATACGCAGTATTTT
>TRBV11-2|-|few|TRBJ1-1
CASSLGGGAFF
TGTGCCAGCAGCTTGGGAGGAGGCGCTTTCTTT
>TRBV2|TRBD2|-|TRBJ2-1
CASTAGTSDYNEQFF
TGTGCCAGCACAGCGGGGACTAGCGATTACAATGAGCAGTTCTTC
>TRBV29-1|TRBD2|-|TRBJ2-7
CSVSRSGRSSEQYF
TGCAGCGTATCGCGGAGCGGGAGGTCATCCGAGCAGTACTTC
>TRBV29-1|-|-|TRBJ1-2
CSVEDPDYGYTF
TGCAGCGTTGAGGACCCGGACTATGGCTACACCTTC
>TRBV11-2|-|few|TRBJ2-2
CASSLGTGELFF
TGTGCCAGCAGCTTAGGGACCGGGGAGCTGTTTTTT
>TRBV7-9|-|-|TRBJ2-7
CASSPVGVPQEQYF
TGTGCCAGCAGCCCAGTGGGAGTACCCCAGGAGCAGTACTTC
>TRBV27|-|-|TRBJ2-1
CASSAPSGLNEQFF
TGTGCCAGCAGTGCCCCCTCGGGACTCAATGAGCAGTTCTTC
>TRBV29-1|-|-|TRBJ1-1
CSVVRGSTEAFF
TGCAGCGTTGTGAGGGGAAGCACTGAAGCTTTCTTT
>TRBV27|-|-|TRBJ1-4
CASSLEADNEKLFF
TGTGCCAGCAGTTTAGAGGCAGATAATGAAAAACTGTTTTTT
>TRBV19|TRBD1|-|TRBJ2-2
CASSGTGVRGELFF
TGTGCCAGTAGTGGGACAGGGGTACGGGGGGAGCTGTTTTTT
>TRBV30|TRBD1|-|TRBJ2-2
CAWTGTVITGELFF
TGTGCCTGGACCGGGACAGTCATCACCGGGGAGCTGTTTTTT
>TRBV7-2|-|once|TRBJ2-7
CASSLTYEQYF
TGTGCCAGCAGCTTAACCTACGAGCAGTACTTC
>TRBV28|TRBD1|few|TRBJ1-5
CASRRQGYSNQPQHF
TGTGCCAGCAGACGACAGGGTTATAGCAATCAGCCCCAGCATTTT
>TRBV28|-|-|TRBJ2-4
CASSFRSGSKNIQYF
TGTGCCAGCAGTTTTCGAAGCGGCTCCAAAAACATTCAGTACTTC